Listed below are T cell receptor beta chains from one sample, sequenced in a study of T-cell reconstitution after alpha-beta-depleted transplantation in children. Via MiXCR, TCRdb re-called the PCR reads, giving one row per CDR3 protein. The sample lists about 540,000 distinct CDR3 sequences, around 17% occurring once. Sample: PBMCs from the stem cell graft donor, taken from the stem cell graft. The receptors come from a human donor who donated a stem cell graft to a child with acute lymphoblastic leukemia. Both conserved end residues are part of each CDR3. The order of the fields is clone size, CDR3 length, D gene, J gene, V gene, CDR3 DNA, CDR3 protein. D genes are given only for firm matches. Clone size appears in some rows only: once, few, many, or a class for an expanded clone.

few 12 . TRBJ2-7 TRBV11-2 TGTGCCAGCAGCTTATCGGGGCGCGAGCAGTACTTC CASSLSGREQYF
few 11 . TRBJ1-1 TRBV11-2 TGTGCCAGCAGTGACTGGCCTGAAGCTTTCTTT CASSDWPEAFF
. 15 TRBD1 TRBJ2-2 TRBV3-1 TGTGCCAGCAGCCTCGGGACAGGGGACACCGGGGAGCTGTTTTTT CASSLGTGDTGELFF
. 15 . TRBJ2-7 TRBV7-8 TGTGCCAGCAGCAATCCGGGACGGAGGACCTACGAGCAGTACTTC CASSNPGRRTYEQYF
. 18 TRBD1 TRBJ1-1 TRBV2 TGTACCAGCTGTCCCACGGGCCTGACAGGGGACCCGAACACTGAAGCTTTCTTT CTSCPTGLTGDPNTEAFF
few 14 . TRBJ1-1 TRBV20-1 TGCAGTGCTAGAGATAAGGGGCCGAACACTGAAGCTTTCTTT CSARDKGPNTEAFF
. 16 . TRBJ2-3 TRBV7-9 TGTGCCAGCAGCGACTGGCGCGGGGACTTCACAGATACGCAGTATTTT CASSDWRGDFTDTQYF
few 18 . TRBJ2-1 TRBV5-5 TGTGCCAGCAGCGCCAGGACAGGGAGGACTAGAGGGGGGAATGAGCAGTTCTTC CASSARTGRTRGGNEQFF
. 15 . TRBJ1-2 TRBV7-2 TGTGCCAGCAGCTTAACCCGGAGGGGAAACGATGGCTACACCTTC CASSLTRRGNDGYTF
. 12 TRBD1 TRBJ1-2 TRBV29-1 TGCGGAGGGGGACAGACTAACTATGGCTACACCTTC CGGGQTNYGYTF
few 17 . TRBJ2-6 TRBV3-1 TGTGCCAGCAGCCAAGAAGTCTTGAGCTCTGGGGCCAACGTCCTGACTTTC CASSQEVLSSGANVLTF
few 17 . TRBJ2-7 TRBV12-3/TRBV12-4 TGTGCCAGCCGGAGGGAGGGGGCGCCTCATTTAGCCTACGAGCAGTACTTC CASRREGAPHLAYEQYF
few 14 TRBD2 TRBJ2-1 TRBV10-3 TGTGCCATCAGTGAGCCGGGACTATACAATGAGCAGTTCTTC CAISEPGLYNEQFF
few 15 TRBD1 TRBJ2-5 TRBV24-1 TGTGCCACCAGTGATCTGCGACAGGGAAGAGAGACCCAGTACTTC CATSDLRQGRETQYF
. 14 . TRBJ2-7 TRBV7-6 TGTGCCAGCAGCTTAATGGGCTCGACCTACGAGCAGTACTTC CASSLMGSTYEQYF
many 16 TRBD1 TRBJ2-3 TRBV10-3 TGTGCCATCAGTCACGCCCCCGGGACAGTTGATGGTACGCAGTATTTT CAISHAPGTVDGTQYF
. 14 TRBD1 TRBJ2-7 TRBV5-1 TGCGCCAGCGGATTCGGGGACAGATCCTACGAGCAGTACTTC CASGFGDRSYEQYF
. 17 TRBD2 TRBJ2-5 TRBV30 TGTGCCACCGAGTCCAGCGGGAGACTCCTTTACCAAGAGACCCAGTACTTC CATESSGRLLYQETQYF
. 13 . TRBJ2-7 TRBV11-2 TGTGCCAGCAGCTTTCACAGGATATACGAGCAGTACTTC CASSFHRIYEQYF
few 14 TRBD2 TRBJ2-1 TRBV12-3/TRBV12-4 TGTGCCAGCAGTTTACGGCTAGCGGGAGGAGAGCAGTTCTTC CASSLRLAGGEQFF
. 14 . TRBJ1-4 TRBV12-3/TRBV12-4 TGTGCCAGCAGTCTCACCAGGACTAATGAAAAACTGTTTTTT CASSLTRTNEKLFF
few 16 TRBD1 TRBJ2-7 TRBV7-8 TGTGCCAGCAGCTTAGCTACCGAGGACAGGGCGTTCGAGCAGTACTTC CASSLATEDRAFEQYF
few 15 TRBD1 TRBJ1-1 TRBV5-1 TGCGCCAGCAGCCCGGACAGGGGGCCGAACACTGAAGCTTTCTTT CASSPDRGPNTEAFF
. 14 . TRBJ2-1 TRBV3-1 TGTGCCAGCAGCCTCGAGTCGTGGACTCTGGAGCAGTTCTTC CASSLESWTLEQFF
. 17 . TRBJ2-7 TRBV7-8 TGTGCCAGCAGCTTAAATTGGGTCCCCAAGGGCGGCCACGAGCAGTACTTC CASSLNWVPKGGHEQYF
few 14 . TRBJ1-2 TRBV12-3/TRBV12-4 TGTGCCAGCAGTAGACGCCTATACACCTATGGCTACACCTTC CASSRRLYTYGYTF
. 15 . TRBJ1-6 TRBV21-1 TGTGCCAGCAGCAAAGACAGCTCCTATAATTCACCCCTCCACTTT CASSKDSSYNSPLHF
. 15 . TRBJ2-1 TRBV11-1 TGTGCCAGCAGCTTACAGCGGACCCCCTACAATGAGCAGTTCTTC CASSLQRTPYNEQFF
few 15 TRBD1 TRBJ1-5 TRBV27 TGTGCCAGCAGTGGGGGACAGGGGGCGGGTCAGCCCCAGCATTTT CASSGGQGAGQPQHF
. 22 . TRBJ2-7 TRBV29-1 TGCAGCGTTGAAGACTGGGGGGGCGCCGGACAGGGAGAATCAGACAAAACCTACGAGCAGTACTTC CSVEDWGGAGQGESDKTYEQYF
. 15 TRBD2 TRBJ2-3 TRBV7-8 TGTGCCAGCAGCTTAGAACTAGCGGGAGTCGATACGCAGTATTTT CASSLELAGVDTQYF
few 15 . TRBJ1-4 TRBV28 TGTGCCAGCAGTTTATACGGGGCAAAGAGTGAAAAACTGTTTTTT CASSLYGAKSEKLFF
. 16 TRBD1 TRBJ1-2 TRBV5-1 TGCGCCAGCAGCTTGGAGGGGACAGGGTTCACAGGTGGCTACACCTTC CASSLEGTGFTGGYTF
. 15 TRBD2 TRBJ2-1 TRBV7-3 TGTGCCAGCAGCCTACTAGCGGGAGGGTTCCATGAGCAGTTCTTC CASSLLAGGFHEQFF
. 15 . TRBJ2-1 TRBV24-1 TGTGCCACCAGTGGAGGTGGCTTCTCCTACAATGAGCAGTTCTTC CATSGGGFSYNEQFF
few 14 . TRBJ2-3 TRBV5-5 TGTGCCAGCAGCGTGGGACTGTACGAGGATACGCAGTATTTT CASSVGLYEDTQYF
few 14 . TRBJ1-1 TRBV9 TGTGCCAGCAGCGTCGCCGGGGGGGTCACTGAAGCTTTCTTT CASSVAGGVTEAFF
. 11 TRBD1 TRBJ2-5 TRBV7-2 TGTGCCAGCAGCTCTTCCGGGACAGAATACTTC CASSSSGTEYF
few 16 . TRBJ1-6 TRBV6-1 TGTGCCAGCAGGCGAGGGGAGACAGACTATAATTCACCCCTCCACTTT CASRRGETDYNSPLHF
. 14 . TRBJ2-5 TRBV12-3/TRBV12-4 TGTGCCAGCAGTTTGTACAGGGAGGGGGAGACCCAGTACTTC CASSLYREGETQYF
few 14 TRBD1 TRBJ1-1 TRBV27 TGTGCCAGCAGTCGGGACAGGGTAAGTTCTGAAGCTTTCTTT CASSRDRVSSEAFF
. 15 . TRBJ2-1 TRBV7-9 TGTGCCAGCAGCCCCCTAAAGTCCCTCTATGTTGAGCAGTTCTTC CASSPLKSLYVEQFF
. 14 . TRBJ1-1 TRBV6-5 TGTGCCAGCAGTTACTCTGGAGGGCACACTGAAGCTTTCTTT CASSYSGGHTEAFF
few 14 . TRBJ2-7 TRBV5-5 TGTGCCAGCAGCTCGAGTGCTAGCTCCTACGAGCAGTACTTC CASSSSASSYEQYF
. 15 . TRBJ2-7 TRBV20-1 TGCAGTGAAATTGGCCGGGACACCCCAGGCTACGAGCAGTACTTC CSEIGRDTPGYEQYF
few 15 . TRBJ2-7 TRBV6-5 TGTGCCAGCAGTTACCATTGGGGGGATGCCTACGAGCAGTACTTC CASSYHWGDAYEQYF
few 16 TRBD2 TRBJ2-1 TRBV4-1 TGCGCCAGCAGCCTCCAGGGACTAGCGAGTGACAATGAGCAGTTCTTC CASSLQGLASDNEQFF
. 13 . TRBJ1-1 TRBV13 TGTGCCAGCAGGCGCAGGGGGAACACTGAAGCTTTCTTT CASRRRGNTEAFF
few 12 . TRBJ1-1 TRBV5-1 TGCGCCAGCAGCTTGGGGAAGGGAGGTGCTTTCTTT CASSLGKGGAFF
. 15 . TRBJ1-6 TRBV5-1 TGCGCCAGCAGCACGACGGACGGATATAATTCACCCCTCCACTTT CASSTTDGYNSPLHF
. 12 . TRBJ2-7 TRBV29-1 TGCAGCGTTGAATTTGTGTGGGGCGAGCAGTACTTC CSVEFVWGEQYF
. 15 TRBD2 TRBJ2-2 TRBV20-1 TGCAGTGCTCCCCCGGAGGCGGGGGTTACCGGGGAGCTGTTTTTT CSAPPEAGVTGELFF
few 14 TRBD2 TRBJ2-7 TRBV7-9 TGTGCCAGCACCCGTAGCGGGAGTAAGTACGAGCAGTACTTC CASTRSGSKYEQYF
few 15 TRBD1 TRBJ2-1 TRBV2 TGTGCCAGCGTTCGGGACAGGAGCTCCTACAATGAGCAGTTCTTC CASVRDRSSYNEQFF
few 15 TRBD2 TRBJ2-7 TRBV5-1 TGCGCCAGCAGCTTGAGAGGGACTAGCGGAGTTGACGAGTACTTC CASSLRGTSGVDEYF